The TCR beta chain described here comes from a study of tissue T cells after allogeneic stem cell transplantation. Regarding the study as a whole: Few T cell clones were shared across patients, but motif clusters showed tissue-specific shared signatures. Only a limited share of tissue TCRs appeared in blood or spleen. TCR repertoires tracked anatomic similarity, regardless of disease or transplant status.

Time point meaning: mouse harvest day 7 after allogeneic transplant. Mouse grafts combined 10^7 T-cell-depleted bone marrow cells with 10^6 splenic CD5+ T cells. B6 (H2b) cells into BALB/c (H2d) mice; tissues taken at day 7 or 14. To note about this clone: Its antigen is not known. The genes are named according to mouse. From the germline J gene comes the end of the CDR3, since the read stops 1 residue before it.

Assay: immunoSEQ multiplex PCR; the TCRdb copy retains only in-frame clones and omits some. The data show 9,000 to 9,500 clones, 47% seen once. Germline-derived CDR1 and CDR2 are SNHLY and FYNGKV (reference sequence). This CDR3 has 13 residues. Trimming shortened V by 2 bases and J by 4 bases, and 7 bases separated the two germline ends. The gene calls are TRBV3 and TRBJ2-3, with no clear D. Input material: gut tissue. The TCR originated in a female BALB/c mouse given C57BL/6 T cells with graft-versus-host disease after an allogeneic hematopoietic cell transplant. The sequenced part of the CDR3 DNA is TGTGCCAGCAGCTTATTAGGGACAGAAACGCTGTAT. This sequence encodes CASSLLGTETLY. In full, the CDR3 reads CASSLLGTETLYF.